This T cell receptor (beta chain) was observed in a study of vaccination and CD4 T cells after COVID-19. Study-level information: Overlapping spike pools from SARS-CoV-2 and HCoV-NL63, HCoV-OC43 and HCoV-229E served as culture stimuli.

Germline V gene data show CDR1 as MNHEY and CDR2 as SMNVEV (reference sequence). CDR3 length: 13 residues. Deletions cut 6 bases from V and 4 bases from J, with 11 bases between. The table lists this clonotype with a few counts. The antigen is not known. Treatment noted: roughly ten-day PBMC culture with coronavirus spike peptide pools or control peptides (ViraFEST assay). Pre-COVID-19 pandemic sampling (2011-2018) yielded the unexposed donor's CD4+ T cells. ViraFEST used peptide pools to expand antigen-specific T cells before TCR sequencing. Oncomine TCR Beta short-read sequencing was applied to DNA from cultured CD4+ T cells. Investigators isolated genomic DNA from cultured CD4+ T cells. TCRdb re-called the PCR reads through MiXCR, storing one row per CDR3 protein. The sample shows more than 6,000 distinct CDR3 sequences, around 33% of them seen only once.

The gene calls are TRBV27 and TRBJ2-3; D unclear. The sequence was obtained from a human donor in good health. Sequencing used CD4+ T cells from blood, cultured in vitro. The CDR3 DNA follows: TGTGCCAGCAGGAGATGGGCAGCAGATACGCAGTATTTT. Translated: CASRRWAADTQYF.